The rows below give T cell receptor beta chains drawn from one sample of a study of T-cell reconstitution after alpha-beta-depleted transplantation in children. TCRdb ran MiXCR on the PCR reads and lists one entry per CDR3 protein. The table shows roughly 500,000 distinct CDR3 sequences, with roughly an eighth occurring only once. The material sequenced was PBMCs from the stem cell graft donor, taken from the stem cell graft. The receptors were sampled from a human donor who donated a stem cell graft to a child with combined immunodeficiency. CDR3s include the opening cysteine and the closing phenylalanine or tryptophan. D genes are given only for firm matches. Where a row states a size, it is once, few, many or the class of an expanded clone; other rows omit it.

clone_size d_call j_call v_call cdr3_aa cdr3_nt
- TRBD1 TRBJ2-7 TRBV27 CASSPGTGIDEQYF TGTGCCAGCAGTCCAGGGACAGGGATCGACGAGCAGTACTTC
- TRBD1 TRBJ1-1 TRBV28 CASSSRKTGRGYVSEAFF TGTGCCAGCAGTTCCAGAAAGACAGGGAGAGGATATGTGAGTGAAGCTTTCTTT
- - TRBJ2-1 TRBV4-3 CASSPGADNSYNEQFF TGCGCCAGCAGCCCCGGGGCCGATAACTCCTACAATGAGCAGTTCTTC
few - TRBJ2-1 TRBV20-1 CSARDQGNEQFF TGCAGTGCTAGAGATCAGGGCAATGAGCAGTTCTTC
few TRBD2 TRBJ2-1 TRBV20-1 CSALAGSSYNEQFF TGCAGTGCGCTAGCGGGAAGCTCCTACAATGAGCAGTTCTTC
once - TRBJ2-3 TRBV29-1 CSVEDISPDTDTQYF TGCAGCGTTGAAGATATCTCTCCCGACACAGATACGCAGTATTTT
few - TRBJ1-5 TRBV5-6 CASSWGGDGYSNQPQHF TGTGCCAGCAGCTGGGGGGGCGACGGCTATAGCAATCAGCCCCAGCATTTT
many - TRBJ2-1 TRBV29-1 CSVGYEQFF TGCAGCGTTGGCTATGAGCAGTTCTTC
- TRBD2 TRBJ2-7 TRBV12-3/TRBV12-4 CASGPGGYEQYF TGTGCCAGCGGTCCGGGGGGGTACGAGCAGTACTTC
- - TRBJ1-5 TRBV10-3 CATKDPGNQPQHF TGTGCCACTAAGGACCCAGGGAATCAGCCCCAGCATTTT
few TRBD2 TRBJ2-7 TRBV9 CASSVGRDYNEQYF TGTGCCAGCAGCGTAGGCAGGGACTATAACGAGCAGTACTTC
- TRBD2 TRBJ2-1 TRBV7-9 CASSFGVAGAGEQFF TGTGCCAGCAGCTTTGGAGTAGCGGGAGCCGGTGAGCAGTTCTTC
- TRBD2 TRBJ2-1 TRBV12-3/TRBV12-4 CASSLGRAWLAGGRRYNEQFF TGTGCCAGCAGTTTAGGTAGGGCGTGGCTAGCGGGGGGGCGTCGGTACAATGAGCAGTTCTTC
many - TRBJ1-2 TRBV4-2 CASSQTGSANYGYTF TGTGCCAGCAGCCAAACAGGGAGTGCTAACTATGGCTACACCTTC
few - TRBJ2-7 TRBV12-3/TRBV12-4 CASSILHEQYF TGTGCCAGCAGTATCCTCCACGAGCAGTACTTC
- - TRBJ2-3 TRBV7-2 CASSLVGLRQDTQYF TGTGCCAGCAGCTTAGTGGGTCTGCGGCAAGATACGCAGTATTTT